These 19 T cell receptor beta chains were all obtained from the same sample, sequenced in a study of blood T cell repertoires in COVID-19. TCRdb keeps only in-frame clones here, not all; method: immunoSEQ multiplex PCR. The sample lists around 260,000 clones; approximately 82% were seen once. Material: peripheral blood. The receptors here all came from a man aged 60-69 years who had recovered from COVID-19.

The rearrangement links TRBV7-8 to TRBJ2-4, with 10 positions matching TRBD2. Losses at the gene ends were 5 bases for V and 5 bases for J; bases not matched to a gene: 6. Germline loops: CDR1 SGHVS, CDR2 FQNEAQ. The CDR3 length is 15 residues. Here the CDR3 reads CASSTHLAGENIQYF. In DNA form, the CDR3 reads TGTGCCAGCAGCACCCATCTAGCGGGAGAAAACATTCAGTACTTC.

Regarding this clone: Other nucleotide sequences in the sample specify the same CDR3. The genes are TRBV30 and TRBJ2-7; D might be TRBD2 (5 bases). Trimming cost V 3 bases and J 0 bases, with 6 bases left between them. The germline gives CDR1 GTSNPN, CDR2 SVGIG (reference sequence). This CDR3 is built from 12 residues. CDR3 loop: CAWRSGSYEQYF. In DNA form, the CDR3 reads TGTGCCTGGAGGAGCGGCTCCTACGAGCAGTACTTC. Supplemented by reference TRBV30 and TRBJ2-7, the full variable domain reads SQTIHQWPATLVQPVGSPLSLECTVEGTSNPNLYWYRQAAGRGLQLLFYSVGIGQISSEVPQNLSASRPQDRQFILSSKKLLLSDSGFYLCAWRSGSYEQYFGPGTRLTVT.

The CDR3 nucleotides are TGTGCCAGCAGCCAAGCGGTCTACCTAGGGAACACCGGGGAGCTGTTTTTT. Protein sequence: CASSQAVYLGNTGELFF. The chain is built from TRBV4-2 and TRBJ2-2, with no clear D. Trimming left V 1 base short and J 1 base short, with 13 bases between. CDR3 length: 17 amino acids. Germline lookup yields CDR1 LGHNA and CDR2 YNFKEQ.

V is TRBV28 and J is TRBJ1-1, with a tentative D call TRBD1 (6 bases). The CDR3 has 15 residues. Germline CDR1 MDHEN, CDR2 SYDVKM. V was clipped by 10 bases and J by 0 bases, with 18 bases between them. The CDR3 reads CATQPLGQMNTEAFF. CDR3 in DNA: TGTGCCACCCAACCGCTCGGACAGATGAACACTGAAGCTTTCTTT.

The J gene is TRBJ2-2, the V gene TRBV15; 12 bases line up with TRBD1. The CDR3 runs to 15 residues. V was clipped by 3 bases and J by 9 bases; unmatched bases: 5. Germline CDR1 LNHNV, CDR2 YYDKDF (reference sequence). The DNA of the CDR3 is TGTGCCACCAGCAGCCTGGGACAGGGGGCGCGGGAGCTGTTTTTT. Translating gives CATSSLGQGARELFF.

This clone was seen a single time. The gene calls are TRBV11-1 and TRBJ2-7; 14 bases map to TRBD2. CDR3 length: 16 residues. With 4 bases clipped from V and 5 bases from J, the junction kept 7 bases outside the gene matches. The germline V gene has CDR1 SGHAT and CDR2 FQDESV (reference sequence). CDR3 region: CASSSGLAGVNHEQYF. In DNA form, the CDR3 reads TGTGCCAGCAGCTCGGGACTAGCGGGAGTAAACCACGAGCAGTACTTC.

The genes are TRBV7-9 and TRBJ2-2; 7 nucleotides align to TRBD2. The CDR3 is 15 residues long. The V and J ends lost 5 bases and 1 base, in that order; junction bases with no gene match: 4. The germline gives CDR1 SEHNR, CDR2 FQNEAQ (reference sequence). The CDR3 DNA sequence: TGTGCCAGCAGCGGACTAGTCCAGAACACCGGGGAGCTGTTTTTT. The encoded protein is CASSGLVQNTGELFF.

This sequence joins TRBV6-5 and TRBJ1-5; no definite D call. CDR1 and CDR2 (germline): MNHEY, SVGAGI. The CDR3 runs to 14 residues. V was cut by 7 bases and J by 0 bases, with 10 bases left in between. CDR3 residues: CASIGSTSNQPQHF. CDR3 DNA: TGTGCCAGCATTGGCAGTACTAGCAATCAGCCCCAGCATTTT.

The V and J genes are TRBV30 and TRBJ2-1, with 13 bases matching TRBD2. CDR1 and CDR2 from the germline V gene are GTSNPN and SVGIG (reference sequence). CDR3 size: 13 residues. J gave up 9 bases and V 7 bases, and 6 bases lay outside the gene matches. The CDR3 sequence: CALPGLAGIEQFF. The CDR3 nucleotides are TGTGCCTTGCCGGGACTAGCGGGAATTGAGCAGTTCTTC.

The chain's CDR3 is CASRYGGLSTGELFF. Written as DNA, the CDR3 is TGTGCCAGTAGATATGGGGGGTTGAGCACCGGGGAGCTGTTTTTT. V is TRBV19 and J is TRBJ2-2; tentative D call: TRBD2 (6 bases). Trimming cost V 6 bases and J 4 bases, with 15 bases left between them. The CDR3 runs to 15 residues. Germline loops: CDR1 LNHDA, CDR2 SQIVND (reference sequence).

The CDR3 is CGTSVLAGEQFF. CDR3 bases: TGCGGAACTAGCGTTCTAGCGGGTGAGCAGTTCTTC. The chain is built from TRBV29-1 and TRBJ2-1, with 8 bases lining up with TRBD2. Germline CDR1 is SQVTM and CDR2 is ANQGSEA. CDR3 size: 12 residues.

The chain joins TRBV6-5 to TRBJ1-1, with D hard to call. This CDR3 comprises 14 residues. The V end was cut by 2 bases, the J end by 1 base, with 8 bases between. The germline V gene has CDR1 MNHEY and CDR2 SVGAGI. The CDR3 reads CASSYLQSNTEAFF. In nucleotides, the CDR3 is TGTGCCAGCAGTTACCTGCAGTCGAACACTGAAGCTTTCTTT.

This clone was observed a handful of times. The rearrangement joins TRBV7-9 to TRBJ2-2; TRBD1 aligns across 7 bases. The CDR3 loop spans 15 amino acids. Germline CDR1 and CDR2: SEHNR and FQNEAQ (reference sequence). The ends lost 1 base at V and 4 bases at J; junction bases unmatched: 3. The CDR3 spells CASSLGKGATGELFF. DNA for the CDR3: TGTGCCAGCAGCTTAGGGAAGGGGGCCACCGGGGAGCTGTTTTTT.

This clone has more than one count but fewer than ten. This chain joins TRBV6-1 and TRBJ1-5; D remains ambiguous. V lost 3 bases and J 0 bases, leaving 12 bases between the germline ends. The V gene's germline CDR1 is MNHNS and CDR2 SASEGT. The CDR3 consists of 16 residues. The CDR3, as DNA: TGTGCCAGCAGTGATAATGGTCAGTATAGCAATCAGCCCCAGCATTTT. Encoded protein: CASSDNGQYSNQPQHF.

The chain uses TRBV12-3 or TRBV12-4 and TRBJ2-2; the D gene is possibly TRBD1 (6 bases). CDR3 length equals 13 residues. V lost 5 bases and J 6 bases, leaving 10 bases between the germline ends. In DNA, the CDR3 is TGTGCCAGCAGTCACAGGGTCCCCGGGGAGCTGTTTTTT. It is translated as CASSHRVPGELFF.

The chain is built from TRBV24-1 and TRBJ2-1, with TRBD1 identical over 9 bases. Germline V gene data show CDR1 as KGHDR and CDR2 as SFDVKD. This CDR3 comprises 15 residues. The junction had 7 bases not matched to a gene; V was cut back by 5 bases and J by 6 bases. As DNA, the CDR3 is TGTGCCACCAGTGGACCGGGACAGGGCAGCAATGAGCAGTTCTTC. The encoded protein is CATSGPGQGSNEQFF.

The chain uses TRBV6-2 or TRBV6-3 and TRBJ2-3; 8 bases align to TRBD1. V was clipped by 2 bases and J by 4 bases; unmatched bases: 8. This CDR3 has 16 amino acids. Germline CDR1 and CDR2: MNHEY and SVGEGT. The CDR3 loop is CASSYLQGAVADTQYF. Here the CDR3 DNA reads TGTGCCAGCAGTTACCTGCAGGGGGCGGTGGCAGATACGCAGTATTTT.

The chain links TRBV6-5 to TRBJ2-7, with 7 bases matching TRBD2. The CDR3 totals 14 residues. The germline gives CDR1 MNHEY, CDR2 SVGAGI. The V segment lost 8 bases and the J segment 3 bases; nucleotides outside the gene matches: 10. Here the CDR3 DNA reads TGTGCCAGCTTAAAAGCGGGATATGGCTACGAGCAGTACTTC. Translation gives CASLKAGYGYEQYF.

The rearrangement uses TRBV3-1 (or the pseudogene TRBV3-2) and TRBJ2-7; D is perhaps TRBD1 (6 bases). The CDR3 has 13 amino acids. The V gene lost 4 bases and the J gene lost 3 bases, with 10 bases spanning the gap. Germline-derived CDR1 and CDR2 are LGHDT and YNNKEL (reference sequence). In nucleotides, the CDR3 is TGTGCCAGCAGCCCAACAGGGTTCTACGAGCAGTACTTC. This sequence encodes CASSPTGFYEQYF.